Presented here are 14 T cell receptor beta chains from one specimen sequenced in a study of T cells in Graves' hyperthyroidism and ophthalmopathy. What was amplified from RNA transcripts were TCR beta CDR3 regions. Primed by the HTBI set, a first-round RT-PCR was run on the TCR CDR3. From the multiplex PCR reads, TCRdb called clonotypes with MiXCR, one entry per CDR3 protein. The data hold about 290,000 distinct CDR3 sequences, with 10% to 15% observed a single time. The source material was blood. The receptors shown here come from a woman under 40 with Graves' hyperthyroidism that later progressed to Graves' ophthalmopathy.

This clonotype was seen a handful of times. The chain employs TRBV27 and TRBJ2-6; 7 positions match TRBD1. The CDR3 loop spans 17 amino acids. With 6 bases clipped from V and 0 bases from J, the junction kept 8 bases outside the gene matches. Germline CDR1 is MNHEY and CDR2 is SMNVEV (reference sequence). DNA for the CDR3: TGTGCCAGCAGCGCAGGGGGTAGGCTCTCTGGGGCCAACGTCCTGACTTTC. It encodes CASSAGGRLSGANVLTF.

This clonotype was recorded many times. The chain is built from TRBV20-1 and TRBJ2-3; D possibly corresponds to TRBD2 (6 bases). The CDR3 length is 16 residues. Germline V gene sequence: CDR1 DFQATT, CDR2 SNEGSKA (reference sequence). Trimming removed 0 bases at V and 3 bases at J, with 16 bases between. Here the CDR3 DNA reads TGCAGTGCTAGAGATCGAGTGGGGCGGGAAACAGATACGCAGTATTTT. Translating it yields CSARDRVGRETDTQYF.

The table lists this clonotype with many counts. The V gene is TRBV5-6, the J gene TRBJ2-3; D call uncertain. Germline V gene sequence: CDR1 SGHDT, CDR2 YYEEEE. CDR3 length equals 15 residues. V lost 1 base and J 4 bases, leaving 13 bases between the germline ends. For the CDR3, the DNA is TGTGCCAGCAGCTTGTACGGCGGAAAAGCAGATACGCAGTATTTT. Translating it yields CASSLYGGKADTQYF.

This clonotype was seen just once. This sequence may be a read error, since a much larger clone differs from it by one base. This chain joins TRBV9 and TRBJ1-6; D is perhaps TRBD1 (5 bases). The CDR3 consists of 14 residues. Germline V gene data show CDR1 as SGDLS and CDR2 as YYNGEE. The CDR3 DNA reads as TGTGCCAGCACCACCGGGACGTATTATTCACCCCTCAACTTT. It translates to CASTTGTYYSPLNF.

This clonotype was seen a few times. The CDR3 nucleotides read TGTGCCAGTAGTATGGGGAACCGGGACAGGGATCGTCAGCCCCAGCATTTT. Its protein is CASSMGNRDRDRQPQHF. The V and J genes are TRBV19 and TRBJ1-5; 9 nucleotides agree with TRBD1. V was pared by 3 bases and J by 6 bases, with 12 bases of the junction left unmatched. Germline V gene sequence: CDR1 LNHDA, CDR2 SQIVND (reference sequence). CDR3 length equals 17 residues.

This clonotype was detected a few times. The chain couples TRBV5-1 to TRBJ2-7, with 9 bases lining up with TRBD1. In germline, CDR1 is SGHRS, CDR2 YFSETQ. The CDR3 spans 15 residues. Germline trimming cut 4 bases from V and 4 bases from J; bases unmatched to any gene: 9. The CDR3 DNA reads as TGCGCCAGCAGCCCGGGACAGGGAGGGGCTTACGAGCAGTACTTC. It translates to CASSPGQGGAYEQYF.

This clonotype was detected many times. The CDR3 nucleotides read TGCAGTGCTCTTTGGGTGGGGTACGAGCAGTACTTC. Translating gives CSALWVGYEQYF. V gene TRBV20-1 combines with J gene TRBJ2-7; D not resolved. Germline V gene lookup returns CDR1 DFQATT and CDR2 SNEGSKA (reference sequence). V was trimmed by 5 bases and J by 4 bases, leaving 12 bases between them. CDR3 length equals 12 residues.

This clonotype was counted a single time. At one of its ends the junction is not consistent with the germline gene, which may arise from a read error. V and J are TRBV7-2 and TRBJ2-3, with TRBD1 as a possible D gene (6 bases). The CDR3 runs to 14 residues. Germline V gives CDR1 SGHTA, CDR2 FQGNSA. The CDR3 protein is CASSLTGREDTQYF. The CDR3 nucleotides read TGCGCCAGCAGCTTAACAGGGCGCGAAGATACGCAGTATTTT.

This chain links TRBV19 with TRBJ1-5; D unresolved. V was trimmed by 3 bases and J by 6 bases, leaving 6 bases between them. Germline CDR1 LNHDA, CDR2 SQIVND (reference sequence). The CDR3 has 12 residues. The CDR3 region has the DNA TGTGCCAGTAGTATTGGGGTTCAGCCCCAGCATTTT. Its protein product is CASSIGVQPQHF.

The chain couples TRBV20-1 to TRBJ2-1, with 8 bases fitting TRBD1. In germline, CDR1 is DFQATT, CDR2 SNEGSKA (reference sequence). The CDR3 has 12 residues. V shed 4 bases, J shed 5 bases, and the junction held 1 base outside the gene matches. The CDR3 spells CSATDRDNEQFF. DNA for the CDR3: TGCAGTGCTACGGACAGGGACAATGAGCAGTTCTTC.

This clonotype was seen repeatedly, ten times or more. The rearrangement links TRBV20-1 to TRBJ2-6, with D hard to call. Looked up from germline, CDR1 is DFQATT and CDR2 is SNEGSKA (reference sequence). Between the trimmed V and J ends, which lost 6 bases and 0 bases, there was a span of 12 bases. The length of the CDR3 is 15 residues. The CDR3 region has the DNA TGCAGTGCCCAAAGATCTAGCTCTGGGGCCAACGTCCTGACTTTC. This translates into CSAQRSSSGANVLTF.

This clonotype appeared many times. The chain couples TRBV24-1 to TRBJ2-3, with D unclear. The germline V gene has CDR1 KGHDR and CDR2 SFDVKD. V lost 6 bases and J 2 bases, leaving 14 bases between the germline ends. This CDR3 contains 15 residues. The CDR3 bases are TGTGCCACCAGTCAACCAGGATATGACACAGATACGCAGTATTTT. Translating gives CATSQPGYDTDTQYF.

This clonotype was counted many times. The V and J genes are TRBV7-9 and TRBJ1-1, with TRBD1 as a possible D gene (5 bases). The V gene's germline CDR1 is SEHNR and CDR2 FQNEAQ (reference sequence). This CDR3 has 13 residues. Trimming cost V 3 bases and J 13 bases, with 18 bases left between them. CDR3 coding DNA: TGTGCCAGCAGCTTCACAGGATCGGCGAAGCTTTTCTTT. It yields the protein CASSFTGSAKLFF.

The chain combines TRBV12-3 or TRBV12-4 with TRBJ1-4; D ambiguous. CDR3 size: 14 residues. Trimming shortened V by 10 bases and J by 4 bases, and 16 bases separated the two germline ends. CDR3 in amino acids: CANTLSLINEKLFF. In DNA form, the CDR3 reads TGTGCCAACACCCTATCCCTGATTAATGAAAAACTGTTTTTT.